This T cell receptor (beta chain) is from a study of regulatory T cells in long-lasting Graves disease. Library construction for TCR beta used iRepertoire HTBI primers and Arm-PCR of CDR3 regions. TCRdb used MiXCR to reprocess the multiplex PCR reads, holding one entry per CDR3 protein. Seen here are hundreds of thousands of distinct CDR3 sequences, 15% to 20% observed once, and the top ten hold 9.5% to 12%. Described time point: newly diagnosed GD, antithyroid drugs for less than 3 months. PBMC RNA served as the TCR library source. Germline CDR1 reads LGHNT; CDR2 reads FRNRAP. The V and J ends lost 1 base and 3 bases, in that order; junction bases with no gene match: 10. The CDR3 length is 18 residues. The sample was also reused in another study, on T cells in Graves' hyperthyroidism and ophthalmopathy.

The sequence was obtained from a woman aged 25 to 45 with Graves disease. Sequenced here: peripheral blood mononuclear cells (PBMCs), sampled at new diagnosis, from a patient treated with antithyroid drugs. This chain links TRBV12-5 with TRBJ2-2; 8 bases align to TRBD1. The DNA of the CDR3 is TGTGCTAGTGGTTTGGACAGGGGGTCAGTATCCCACACCGGGGAGCTGTTTTTT. Its protein is CASGLDRGSVSHTGELFF.